This TCR beta chain comes out of a study of identical twins. The V and J ends lost 2 bases and 8 bases respectively, with 14 bases between them. The CDR3 contains 14 residues. Germline CDR1 SGHRS, CDR2 YFSETQ. Whole-study findings and limits: Clonotypes of the beta chain that were abundant in cord blood carried fewer insertions (memory repertoires showed none). For zero-insertion analyses, partial confounding could come from invariant MAIT and iNKT cells.

Using its own MiXCR run on the 5' RACE reads, TCRdb lists one record per CDR3 protein. The sample has about 690,000 distinct CDR3 sequences; around 6.1% are singletons. This clonotype was detected only a few times. Its cognate antigen is unknown. Sequencing was performed on naive T cells sorted from blood. This rearrangement joins TRBV5-1 to TRBJ2-1, with D perhaps TRBD2 (5 bases). This clonotype was sampled from a man aged 18 to 29 in good health. CDR3 loop: CASSFSLVIDEQFF. CDR3 coding DNA: TGCGCCAGCAGCTTTTCACTAGTTATCGATGAGCAGTTCTTC.